Presented here are 8 T cell receptor beta chains from one specimen sequenced in a study of T cell responses to AZD1222 COVID-19 vaccine. Only in-frame clones appear in the TCRdb table, and some are missing; sequencing was by immunoSEQ multiplex PCR. The sample holds 95,000 to 150,000 clones, roughly 84% seen once. The sample was peripheral blood, taken on day 0 of AZD1222 vaccination. All receptors derive from an adult in good health.

The chain has TRBV18 and TRBJ2-1, with 15 bases fitting TRBD2. This CDR3 is 15 amino acids long. Germline V gene data show CDR1 as KGHSH and CDR2 as LQKENI. The V and J ends lost 3 bases and 10 bases, in that order; junction bases with no gene match: 4. The CDR3 loop reads CASSPRGLAGGEQFF. In nucleotides, the CDR3 is TGTGCCAGCTCACCTCGGGGACTAGCGGGGGGAGAGCAGTTCTTC.

This chain links TRBV30 with TRBJ2-1; perhaps TRBD1 as D (6 bases). Germline assignment: CDR1 GTSNPN and CDR2 SVGIG (reference sequence). V lost 4 bases to trimming and J lost 0 bases, with 13 bases between them. This CDR3 is 15 amino acids long. The chain's CDR3 is CAWIQDSNSYNEQFF. The CDR3 bases are TGTGCCTGGATCCAGGACAGCAACTCCTACAATGAGCAGTTCTTC.

Here the CDR3 reads CASSITISSYNEQFF. In DNA, the CDR3 is TGCGCCAGCAGCATAACGATTAGCTCCTACAATGAGCAGTTCTTC. The J gene is TRBJ2-1, the V gene TRBV5-1; D not certain. The CDR3 loop spans 15 amino acids. Germline-derived CDR1 and CDR2 are SGHRS and YFSETQ. Trimming pared 4 bases from V and 0 bases from J, leaving 11 bases between.

This chain links TRBV2 with TRBJ1-2; D might be TRBD1 (6 bases). The germline V gene has CDR1 SNHLY and CDR2 FYNNEI. Trimming pared 6 bases from V and 4 bases from J, leaving 9 bases between. The CDR3 covers 12 residues. CDR3 sequence (DNA): TGTGCCAGCAGGGAGACAGGCTATGGCTACACCTTC. Its translation: CASRETGYGYTF.

The rearrangement joins TRBV2 to TRBJ1-5; D not certain. V lost 5 bases and J lost 6, with 14 bases in between. CDR3 size: 14 residues. Per the germline V gene, CDR1 is SNHLY and CDR2 is FYNNEI. The chain's CDR3 is CASSMAVNGQPQHF. Written as DNA, the CDR3 is TGTGCCAGCAGTATGGCAGTCAACGGTCAGCCCCAGCATTTT. The whole variable domain, filled in from reference TRBV2 and TRBJ1-5, reads EPEVTQTPSHQVTQMGQEVILRCVPISNHLYFYWYRQILGQKVEFLVSFYNNEISEKSEIFDDQFSVERPDGSNFTLKIRSTKLEDSAMYFCASSMAVNGQPQHFGDGTRLSIL.

The chain uses TRBV5-5 and TRBJ1-6, with TRBD1 matching 7 bases. The length of the CDR3 is 14 residues. Germline CDR1 reads SGHKS; CDR2 reads YYEKEE (reference sequence). V shed 4 bases and J 3 bases; nucleotides not matched to a gene: 1. CDR3 sequence reads: CASSRDSYNSPLHF. The CDR3 DNA follows: TGTGCCAGCAGCAGGGACAGCTATAATTCACCCCTCCACTTT.

This chain uses TRBV19 with TRBJ2-7, with D hard to call. This CDR3 has 12 residues. CDR1 LNHDA and CDR2 SQIVND come from the germline V gene (reference sequence). Trimming removed 5 bases at V and 6 bases at J, with 11 bases between. CDR3 DNA: TGTGCCAGTAGTTCGCCCTCCACCGAGCAGTACTTC. Its translation is CASSSPSTEQYF.

The chain has TRBV29-1 and TRBJ1-1, with unresolved D. Germline CDR1 reads SQVTM; CDR2 reads ANQGSEA. This CDR3 has 12 residues. V was clipped by 7 bases and J by 8 bases, with 17 bases between them. The CDR3: CSAPDTGYEAFF. The CDR3 DNA is TGCAGCGCCCCTGACACTGGTTACGAAGCTTTCTTT.